This T cell receptor (beta chain) emerged from a study of glioma-infiltrating T cells. This clonotype was recorded a few times. The iRepertoire nested amplicon-rescue multiplex PCR amplified TCR alpha and beta CDR3s from RNA. Tissue mRNA or PBMC total RNA, roughly 95-400 ng, went into one-step reverse transcription and amplification. TCRdb reanalysed the multiplex PCR reads using MiXCR and keeps one entry per CDR3 protein. There are about 89,000 distinct CDR3 sequences in the sample; 20% to 25% occur only once, and more than 6.5% lies in the top ten. This receptor was taken from a human donor with low-grade glioma or glioblastoma, undergoing nonglioma brain surgery, or in good health (not recorded which). The sequencing sample was made of glioma tissue, nonneoplastic brain tissue, or PBMCs (not recorded which).

The CDR3 loop is CASSLPGPLYTIYF. CDR3 DNA sequence: TGTGCCAGCAGCTTACCGGGACCTCTCTACACCATATATTTT. The chain employs TRBV12-3 or TRBV12-4 and TRBJ1-3; D is perhaps TRBD1 (5 bases). V was trimmed by 6 bases and J by 8 bases, leaving 17 bases between them. This CDR3 spans 14 amino acids.